The 20 T cell receptor beta chains below were found in one sample sequenced in a study of blood T cell repertoires in COVID-19 (dated by TCRdb to the early 2020s). The library was produced with the immunoSEQ multiplex PCR assay. The clones in this table, taken by TCRdb from immuneACCESS, are in-frame only. Not every clone is retained; where verified, under half of the shortfall comes from an unresolved V gene, and the cause of the rest is unknown. This sample comprises 240,000 or so clones, roughly 86% of them detected only once. The ten largest clones capture under 9% of the sample. The sequencing input was peripheral blood. The receptor source for this set is a woman aged 70-85 years with active or convalescent COVID-19.

The chain links TRBV5-1 to TRBJ2-3; no firm D call. Deletions cut 6 bases from V and 6 bases from J, with 17 bases between. The CDR3 length is 14 residues. CDR1 and CDR2 (germline): SGHRS, YFSETQ. CDR3 protein: CASTLDPQKDTQYF. The CDR3 DNA reads as TGCGCCAGCACGCTAGACCCCCAGAAGGATACGCAGTATTTT.

In DNA form, the CDR3 reads TGTGCCAGCAGCTATCCACAGGGGACCAACACTGAAGCTTTCTTT. This sequence encodes CASSYPQGTNTEAFF. The chain couples TRBV5-4 to TRBJ1-1; TRBD1 matches at 7 bases. The CDR3 covers 15 residues. Germline CDR1 is SGHNT and CDR2 is YYREEE (reference sequence). V dropped 3 bases and J dropped 2; count of bases not matched to a gene: 7.

DNA for the CDR3: TGTGCCAGCTCACCACTATCGCCCCCTACCGGACAGGGGTTTTACGAGCAGTACTTC. Amino acid sequence: CASSPLSPPTGQGFYEQYF. The chain has TRBV18 and TRBJ2-7; 9 bases agree with TRBD1. V was pared by 1 base and J by 4 bases, with 17 bases of the junction left unmatched. CDR3 length: 19 amino acids. Germline loops: CDR1 KGHSH, CDR2 LQKENI.

The chain joins TRBV7-3 to TRBJ2-3; the D gene is possibly TRBD1 (6 bases). The CDR3 runs 15 residues. Germline loops: CDR1 SGHTA, CDR2 FQGTGA. V lost 5 bases and J lost 2, with 14 bases in between. CDR3 in DNA: TGTGCCAGCAGCGCCTTGGGGGACACCACAGATACGCAGTATTTT. Translated, it gives CASSALGDTTDTQYF. The full variable domain, completed using reference TRBV7-3 and TRBJ2-3, is GAGVSQTPSNKVTEKGKYVELRCDPISGHTALYWYRQSLGQGPEFLIYFQGTGAADDSGLPNDRFFAVRPEGSVSTLKIQRTERGDSAVYLCASSALGDTTDTQYFGPGTRLTVL.

The CDR3 loop reads CASSSRGRVGELFF. The CDR3 nucleotides are TGTGCCAGCAGTTCCAGGGGGCGCGTCGGGGAGCTGTTTTTT. The rearrangement joins TRBV27 to TRBJ2-2; TRBD1 aligns across 8 bases. Germline loops: CDR1 MNHEY, CDR2 SMNVEV (reference sequence). V lost 4 bases and J lost 7; bases outside the gene matches: 5. The length of the CDR3 is 14 residues.

The chain links TRBV27 to TRBJ2-1, with TRBD1 as a possible D gene (5 bases). V lost 8 bases and J 0 bases, leaving 14 bases between the germline ends. The germline CDR1 and CDR2 sequences are MNHEY and SMNVEV (reference sequence). This CDR3 is 15 amino acids long. CDR3: CASQRGLLSYNEQFF. CDR3 bases: TGTGCCAGCCAAAGGGGCCTCCTCTCCTACAATGAGCAGTTCTTC.

This chain uses TRBV19 with TRBJ1-2; D call uncertain. The CDR3 covers 13 residues. V lost 4 bases and J lost 4, with 10 bases in between. CDR1 LNHDA and CDR2 SQIVND come from the germline V gene (reference sequence). CDR3 amino acids: CASSTSGFYGYTF. The CDR3 DNA reads TGTGCCAGTAGTACCTCGGGGTTCTATGGCTACACCTTC.

The V and J genes are TRBV19 and TRBJ1-1; D is unresolved. CDR1 LNHDA and CDR2 SQIVND come from the germline V gene (reference sequence). The ends were cut back, 6 bases at V and 4 bases at J, with 15 bases in the middle. CDR3 length: 14 amino acids. The CDR3 DNA reads TGTGCCAGTAGCCCCGACGGGAGGACCACTGAAGCTTTCTTT. Amino acids: CASSPDGRTTEAFF.

The chain couples TRBV27 to TRBJ2-2; TRBD1 matches at 7 bases. The CDR3 totals 14 residues. The V gene's germline CDR1 is MNHEY and CDR2 SMNVEV (reference sequence). V was pared by 7 bases and J by 1 base, with 3 bases of the junction left unmatched. In DNA, the CDR3 is TGTGCCAGCACCAGGACAGGGAACACCGGGGAGCTGTTTTTT. Its translation is CASTRTGNTGELFF.

The V call is TRBV2, the J call TRBJ1-1; no clear D. Trimming stripped 0 bases from V and 3 bases from J, with 14 bases between. The CDR3 is 16 residues long. Germline assignment: CDR1 SNHLY and CDR2 FYNNEI. In DNA form, the CDR3 reads TGTGCCAGCAGTGAAGCGCCTCCGGGAAGGGACACTGAAGCTTTCTTT. It yields the protein CASSEAPPGRDTEAFF.

This clone was seen only once. The V and J genes are TRBV5-1 and TRBJ2-3; D might be TRBD2 (6 bases). From germline, CDR1 is SGHRS and CDR2 YFSETQ. Trimming took off 4 bases at V and 3 bases at J, with 15 bases between the two ends. The length of the CDR3 is 15 residues. The CDR3, as DNA: TGCGCCAGCAGCCTGGGGACCCGGGGGACAGATACGCAGTATTTT. It translates to CASSLGTRGTDTQYF.

J is TRBJ1-2 and V is TRBV9; maybe TRBD1 (6 bases). The CDR3 runs 11 residues. Germline CDR1 SGDLS, CDR2 YYNGEE. V was cut by 0 bases and J by 14 bases, with 11 bases left in between. CDR3 in DNA: TGTGCCAGCAGCGTAGTAGGGACACAGACCTTC. Translating it yields CASSVVGTQTF.

The chain has TRBV2 and TRBJ1-2; tentatively, D is TRBD1 (5 bases). Germline V lookup: CDR1 SNHLY, CDR2 FYNNEI. V lost 8 bases to trimming and J lost 5 bases, with 18 bases between them. The CDR3 is 14 residues long. The DNA of the CDR3 is TGTGCCAGCCAAAGAATCAGGGAAGGGTATGGCTACACCTTC. Its translation: CASQRIREGYGYTF.

The V gene is TRBV27, the J gene TRBJ1-6; TRBD1 matches at 10 bases. The CDR3 runs to 15 residues. The V segment lost 5 bases and the J segment 6 bases; nucleotides outside the gene matches: 4. Germline V CDR1 and CDR2: MNHEY, SMNVEV (reference sequence). DNA for the CDR3: TGTGCCAGCAGTATCCGGGACAGGGGTAATTCACCCCTCCACTTT. As protein: CASSIRDRGNSPLHF.

The chain employs TRBV9 and TRBJ1-6, with D possibly TRBD1 on 5 matching bases. Germline V lookup: CDR1 SGDLS, CDR2 YYNGEE. CDR3 length: 15 residues. The germline V and J ends were trimmed by 0 bases and 9 bases, with 13 bases remaining between them. The CDR3 DNA follows: TGTGCCAGCAGCGTAGAAGGCAGGGAGGGTTCACCCCTCCACTTT. Translated: CASSVEGREGSPLHF. Full variable domain (rest looked up from reference TRBV9 and TRBJ1-6): DSGVTQTPKHLITATGQRVTLRCSPRSGDLSVYWYQQSLDQGLQFLIQYYNGEERAKGNILERFSAQQFPDLHSELNLSSLELGDSALYFCASSVEGREGSPLHFGNGTRLTVT.

The chain uses TRBV27 and TRBJ1-2, with D maybe TRBD1 (6 bases). This CDR3 is 17 amino acids long. Germline-derived CDR1 and CDR2 are MNHEY and SMNVEV (reference sequence). V was trimmed by 7 bases and J by 0 bases, leaving 21 bases between them. Here the CDR3 DNA reads TGTGCCAGCAACTCGGGGTGGGGGACACTAGCTAACTATGGCTACACCTTC. Its protein product is CASNSGWGTLANYGYTF.

The chain joins TRBV5-1 to TRBJ1-2; D is perhaps TRBD1 (5 bases). The germline V and J ends were trimmed by 0 bases and 4 bases, with 10 bases remaining between them. Germline CDR1 is SGHRS and CDR2 is YFSETQ. CDR3 length: 14 residues. CDR3 nucleotides: TGCGCCAGCAGCTTGGAGAAGACAGTCTATGGCTACACCTTC. Protein: CASSLEKTVYGYTF.

CDR3 sequence: CASSLTGVSYEQYF. CDR3 DNA: TGTGCCAGCAGCTTAACGGGGGTGTCCTACGAGCAGTACTTC. The rearrangement joins TRBV7-2 to TRBJ2-7; tentatively, D is TRBD2 (6 bases). CDR1 and CDR2 from the germline V gene are SGHTA and FQGNSA. This CDR3 contains 14 residues. Trimming pared 2 bases from V and 1 base from J, leaving 9 bases between.

The rearrangement uses TRBV13 and TRBJ2-7; weak D call: TRBD2 (5 bases). The CDR3 has 15 amino acids. Trimming removed 4 bases at V and 2 bases at J, with 15 bases between. Germline V gene data show CDR1 as PRHDT and CDR2 as FYEKMQ (reference sequence). CDR3 bases: TGTGCCAGCAGCTCCTCCGGGATAAGGCCCTACGAGCAGTACTTC. Protein: CASSSSGIRPYEQYF.

V and J are TRBV5-1 and TRBJ2-7; D is ambiguous. Trimming took 4 bases from V and 1 from J, leaving 12 bases between them. The V gene's germline CDR1 is SGHRS and CDR2 YFSETQ. The CDR3 contains 14 residues. CDR3 in DNA: TGCGCCAGCAGCCTCCTGACTCATTCCTACGAGCAGTACTTC. As protein: CASSLLTHSYEQYF.